This record concerns one TCR beta chain sequence. Its matching antigen is unknown. The CDR3 totals 17 residues. Germline assignment: CDR1 LNHNV and CDR2 YYDKDF (reference sequence). V trimming: 6 bases; J trimming: 6 bases; junction bases outside the gene matches: 9. The assay was immunoSEQ multiplex PCR, and TCRdb's table has in-frame clones only and misses some. This table has about 92,000 clones, approximately 90% appearing once. This specimen comes from a study of T cell responses to AZD1222 COVID-19 vaccine. Study-wide points: Repertoires were obtained solely post-peak T cell response. Baseline serostatus was positive in only a handful of AZD1222 recipients. Spike-specific TCR breadth and depth both grew after two AZD1222 doses. There were mostly white British donors and more females than males, and clonal diversity was possibly underestimated.

Sequenced material: peripheral blood, taken on day 0 of AZD1222 vaccination. The chain carries TRBV15 and TRBJ2-2; 14 bases match TRBD2. The clonotype was recovered from an adult in good health. Here the CDR3 reads CATRTYPGLAGAGELFF. CDR3 DNA: TGTGCCACCAGAACCTACCCGGGACTAGCGGGGGCCGGGGAGCTGTTTTTT. The variable domain in full, with the rest retrieved from reference TRBV15 and TRBJ2-2, is DAMVIQNPRYQVTQFGKPVTLSCSQTLNHNVMYWYQQKSSQAPKLLFHYYDKDFNNEADTPDNFQSRRPNTSFCFLDIRSPGLGDTAMYLCATRTYPGLAGAGELFFGEGSRLTVL.